The following is a TCR beta chain sequence with its context. The data were taken from a study of blood T cell repertoires in COVID-19. The assay was immunoSEQ multiplex PCR, and TCRdb's table has in-frame clones only and misses some. The table has around 220,000 clones, approximately 80% seen once. This TCR was recovered from a woman aged 35 to 49 with active or convalescent COVID-19. Sequenced: peripheral blood.

CDR3 amino acids: CASSSSGGTEAFF. The CDR3 DNA reads as TGCGCCAGCAGCTCTTCCGGGGGTACTGAAGCTTTCTTT. The rearrangement uses TRBV5-1 and TRBJ1-1, with D possibly matching TRBD1 (5 bases). This CDR3 contains 13 residues. Germline V gene data show CDR1 as SGHRS and CDR2 as YFSETQ. V was cut by 3 bases and J by 5 bases, with 11 bases left in between.